A single T cell receptor (beta chain) is shown here with its context. Antigen unknown. The entry originates in a study of identical twins. Unique molecular identifiers were present on cDNA, and template switching added a universal primer site. TCRdb re-called the 5' RACE reads with MiXCR, one entry per CDR3 protein. The repertoire holds 200,000 to 250,000 distinct CDR3 sequences, 7.5% seen once, with around 5.4% in the top ten. Regarding the study as a whole: The models gave estimates that fell short of the out-of-frame TCR alpha sharing seen in monozygotic twins. There were fewer insertions in abundant cord blood beta clonotypes, but memory repertoires showed no such pattern.

V lost 2 bases, J lost 4 bases, and 8 bases stayed unmatched. CDR1 and CDR2 from the germline V gene are MDHEN and SYDVKM. CDR3 length: 16 amino acids. The sample was also linked to a second study, of yellow fever vaccine responses in identical twins.

The sequenced material came from CD8+ T cells sorted from blood. The chain has TRBV28 and TRBJ2-3; TRBD2 matches at 8 bases. This TCR was recovered from a woman between 18 and 29 years old in good health. CDR3 in DNA: TGTGCCAGCAGTTTAGGTCCAGCGGGAGTCGCAGATACGCAGTATTTT. As protein: CASSLGPAGVADTQYF.